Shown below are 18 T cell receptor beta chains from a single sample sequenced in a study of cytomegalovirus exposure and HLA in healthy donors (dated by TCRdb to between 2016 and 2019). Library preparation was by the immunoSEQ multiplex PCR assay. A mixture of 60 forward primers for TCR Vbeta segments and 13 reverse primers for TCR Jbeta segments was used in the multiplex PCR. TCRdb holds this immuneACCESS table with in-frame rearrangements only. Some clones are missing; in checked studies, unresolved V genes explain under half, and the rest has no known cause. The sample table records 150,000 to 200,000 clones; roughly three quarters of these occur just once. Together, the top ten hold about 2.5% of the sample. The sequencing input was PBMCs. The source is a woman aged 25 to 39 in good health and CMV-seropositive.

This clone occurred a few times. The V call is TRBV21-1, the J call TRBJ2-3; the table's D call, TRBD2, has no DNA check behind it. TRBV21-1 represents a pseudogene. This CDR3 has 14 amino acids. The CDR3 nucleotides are TGTGCCGGCCTCACTAGCGGGGGCACAGATACGCAGTATTTT. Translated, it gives CAGLTSGGTDTQYF.

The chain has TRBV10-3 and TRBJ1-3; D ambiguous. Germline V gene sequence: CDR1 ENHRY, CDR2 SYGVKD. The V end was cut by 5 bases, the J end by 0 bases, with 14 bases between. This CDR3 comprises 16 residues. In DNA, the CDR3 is TGTGCCATCAGTCCACTCCTTTACCGCTCTGGAAACACCATATATTTT. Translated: CAISPLLYRSGNTIYF.

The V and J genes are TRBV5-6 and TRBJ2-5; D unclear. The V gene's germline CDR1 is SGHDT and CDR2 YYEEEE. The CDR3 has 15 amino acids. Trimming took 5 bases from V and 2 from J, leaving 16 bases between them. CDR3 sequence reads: CASSRFFVLQETQYF. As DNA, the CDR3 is TGTGCCAGCAGTAGATTTTTCGTACTTCAAGAGACCCAGTACTTC.

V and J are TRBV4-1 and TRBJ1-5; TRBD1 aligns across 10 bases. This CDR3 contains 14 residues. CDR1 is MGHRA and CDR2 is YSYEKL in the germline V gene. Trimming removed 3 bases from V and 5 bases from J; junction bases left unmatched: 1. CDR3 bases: TGCGCCAGCAGCCAGGGGACAGGGGATCAGCCCCAGCATTTT. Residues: CASSQGTGDQPQHF.

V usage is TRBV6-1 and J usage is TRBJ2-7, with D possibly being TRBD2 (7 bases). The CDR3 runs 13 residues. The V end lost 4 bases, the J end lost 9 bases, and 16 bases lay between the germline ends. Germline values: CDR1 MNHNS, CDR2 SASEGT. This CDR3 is CASSGGGRGLQYF. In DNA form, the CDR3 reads TGTGCCAGCAGTGGGGGGGGCAGGGGATTGCAGTACTTC.

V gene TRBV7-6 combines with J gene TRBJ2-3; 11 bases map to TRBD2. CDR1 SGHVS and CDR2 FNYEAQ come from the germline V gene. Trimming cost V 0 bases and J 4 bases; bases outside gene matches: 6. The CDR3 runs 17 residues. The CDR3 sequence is CASSLAPSGGLSDTQYF. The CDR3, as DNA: TGTGCCAGCAGCTTAGCGCCTAGCGGGGGGCTATCAGATACGCAGTATTTT.

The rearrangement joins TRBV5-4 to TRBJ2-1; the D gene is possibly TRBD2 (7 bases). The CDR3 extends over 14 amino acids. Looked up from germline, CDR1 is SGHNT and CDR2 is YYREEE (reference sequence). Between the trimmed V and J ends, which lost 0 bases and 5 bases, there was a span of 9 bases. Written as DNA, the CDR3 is TGTGCCAGCAGCTTGGGGGGGGGCGACAATGAGCAGTTCTTC. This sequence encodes CASSLGGGDNEQFF.

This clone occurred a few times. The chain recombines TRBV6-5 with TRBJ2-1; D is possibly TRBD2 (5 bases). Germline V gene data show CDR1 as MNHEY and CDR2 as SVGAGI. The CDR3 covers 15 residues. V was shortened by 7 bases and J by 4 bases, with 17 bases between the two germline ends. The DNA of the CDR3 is TGTGCCAGCACTACCCTAGCCTCCCCATACAATGAGCAGTTCTTC. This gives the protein CASTTLASPYNEQFF.

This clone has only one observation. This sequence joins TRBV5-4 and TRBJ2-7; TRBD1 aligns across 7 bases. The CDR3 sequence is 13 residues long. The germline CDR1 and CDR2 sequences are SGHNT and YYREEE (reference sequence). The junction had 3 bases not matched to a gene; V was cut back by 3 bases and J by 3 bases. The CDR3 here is CASSWDRNYEQYF. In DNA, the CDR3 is TGTGCCAGCAGCTGGGACAGAAACTACGAGCAGTACTTC.

The CDR3 DNA follows: TGTGCCAGCAGTTCCGGACTAGCGGGGATAGTCGAGCAGTACTTC. Its protein product is CASSSGLAGIVEQYF. The chain couples TRBV27 to TRBJ2-7, with TRBD2 identical over 12 bases. The CDR3 has 15 amino acids. Germline V lookup: CDR1 MNHEY, CDR2 SMNVEV (reference sequence). The J segment lost 6 bases and the V segment lost 4 bases, leaving 7 bases of the junction unmatched.

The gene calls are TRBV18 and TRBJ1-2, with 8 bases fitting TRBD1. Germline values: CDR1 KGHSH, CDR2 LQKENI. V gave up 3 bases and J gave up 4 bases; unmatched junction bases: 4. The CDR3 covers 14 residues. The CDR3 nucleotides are TGTGCCAGCTCACCCGGACAGGGTCCCTATGGCTACACCTTC. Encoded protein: CASSPGQGPYGYTF.

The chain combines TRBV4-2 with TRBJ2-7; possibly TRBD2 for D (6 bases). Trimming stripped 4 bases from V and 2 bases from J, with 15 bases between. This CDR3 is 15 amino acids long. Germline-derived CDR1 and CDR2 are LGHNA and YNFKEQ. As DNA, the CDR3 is TGTGCCAGCAGCCCCCCAGCCGGGACTCCCTACGAGCAGTACTTC. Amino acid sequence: CASSPPAGTPYEQYF.

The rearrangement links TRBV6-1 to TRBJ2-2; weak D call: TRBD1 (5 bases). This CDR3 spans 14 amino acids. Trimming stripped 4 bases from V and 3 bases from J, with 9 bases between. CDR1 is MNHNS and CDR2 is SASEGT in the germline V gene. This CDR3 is CASSARVYTGELFF. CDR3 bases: TGTGCCAGCAGTGCCAGGGTATACACCGGGGAGCTGTTTTTT.

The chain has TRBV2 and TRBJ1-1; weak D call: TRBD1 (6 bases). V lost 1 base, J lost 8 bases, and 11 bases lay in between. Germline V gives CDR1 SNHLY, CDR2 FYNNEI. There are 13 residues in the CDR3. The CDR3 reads CASSEVERGEAFF. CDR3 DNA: TGTGCCAGCAGTGAAGTGGAGAGGGGGGAAGCTTTCTTT.

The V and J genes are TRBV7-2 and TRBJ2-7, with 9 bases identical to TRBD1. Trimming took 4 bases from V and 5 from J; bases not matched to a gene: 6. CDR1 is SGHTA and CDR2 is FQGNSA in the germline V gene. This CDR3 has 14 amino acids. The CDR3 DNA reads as TGTGCCAGCAGCTCGGGACAGGGTCTAAACGAGCAGTACTTC. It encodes CASSSGQGLNEQYF.

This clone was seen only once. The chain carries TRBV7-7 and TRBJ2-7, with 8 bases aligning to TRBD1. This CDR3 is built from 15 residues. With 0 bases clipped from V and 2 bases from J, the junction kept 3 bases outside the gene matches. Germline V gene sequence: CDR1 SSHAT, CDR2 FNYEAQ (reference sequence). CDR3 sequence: CASSLAGQGPYEQYF. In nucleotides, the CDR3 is TGTGCCAGCAGCTTAGCTGGACAGGGTCCCTACGAGCAGTACTTC. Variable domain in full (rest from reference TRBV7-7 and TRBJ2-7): GAGVSQSPRYKVTKRGQDVTLRCDPISSHATLYWYQQALGQGPEFLTYFNYEAQPDKSGLPSDRFSAERPEGSISTLTIQRTEQRDSAMYRCASSLAGQGPYEQYFGPGTRLTVT.

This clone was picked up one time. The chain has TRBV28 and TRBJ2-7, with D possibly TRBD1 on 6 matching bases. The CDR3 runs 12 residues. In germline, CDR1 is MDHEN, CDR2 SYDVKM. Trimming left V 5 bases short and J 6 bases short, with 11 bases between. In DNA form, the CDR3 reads TGTGCCAGCAGTACAGGGTTGGGCGAGCAGTACTTC. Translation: CASSTGLGEQYF.

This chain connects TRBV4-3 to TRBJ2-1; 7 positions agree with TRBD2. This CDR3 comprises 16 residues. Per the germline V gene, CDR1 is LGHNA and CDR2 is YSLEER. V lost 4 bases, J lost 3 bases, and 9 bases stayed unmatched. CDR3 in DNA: TGCGCCAGCAGCCCCATAGATCAGCGGGGCTACAATGAGCAGTTCTTC. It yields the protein CASSPIDQRGYNEQFF.